This T cell receptor (beta chain) was captured in a study of T cells in Graves' hyperthyroidism and ophthalmopathy. Germline V CDR1 and CDR2: MDHEN, SYDVKM. CDR3 length equals 16 residues. V was shortened by 7 bases and J by 7 bases, with 22 bases between the two germline ends. RNA transcripts gave rise to amplified TCR beta CDR3 regions. The study used the HTBI primer set for a first-round RT-PCR of the TCR CDR3. Each CDR3 protein gets one entry after TCRdb re-called the multiplex PCR reads with MiXCR. This sample has fewer than 750,000 distinct CDR3 sequences; roughly 15% occur once, and the top ten carry around 12%.

V usage is TRBV28 and J usage is TRBJ2-2, with D uncertain. The receptor comes from a woman aged 45 to 65 with Graves' ophthalmopathy. The specimen was blood. The CDR3 loop reads CASIRDTRRGIGELFF. CDR3 nucleotide sequence: TGTGCCAGCATCCGAGACACGCGGCGCGGTATCGGGGAGCTGTTTTTT.